Listed here is a single TCR beta chain. The antigen remains unidentified. This specimen comes from a study of T cells in localized non-small cell lung cancer. Study conclusions and caveats: Blood T cell density predicted longer survival; adjacent-lung clonality, shorter. Uninvolved nearby lung showed the greatest T cell clonality, exceeding that found in tumor. Only one tumor region was sequenced, so heterogeneity remains possible. Adjacent lung exhibited a median of about 56 among the 100 most abundant tumor clones.

The repertoire was sequenced with immunoSEQ multiplex PCR; TCRdb's copy has only in-frame clones and lacks some. The table lists 30,000 to 45,000 clones, about 90% of them singletons, with around 2.8% in the top ten. V gave up 1 base and J gave up 4 bases, with 7 bases separating them. This CDR3 contains 12 residues. Germline V gives CDR1 GTSNPN, CDR2 SVGIG (reference sequence). The chain employs TRBV30 and TRBJ2-5; D may correspond to TRBD1 or TRBD2 (5 bases each). The specimen was peripheral blood, collected before any cancer treatment. The TCR comes from a woman between 40 and 69 years old with stage I lung adenocarcinoma. The CDR3 bases are TGTGCCTGGAGTGGAGGGGTAGAGACCCAGTACTTC. Protein sequence: CAWSGGVETQYF.